A single TCR beta chain is shown here with its context. This receptor's antigen is unknown. Gene names and germline sequences here are the mouse ones. The DNA ends 1 residue before the CDR3 does, and the rest of the CDR3 is filled in from the germline J gene. This entry belongs to a study of tissue T cells after allogeneic stem cell transplantation (dated by TCRdb to 2021 to 2024). Looking at the study overall: TCR beta repertoires were profiled across many tissues obtained from research autopsies of patients with and without GVHD, as well as in mouse models of GVHD. On the human side, the study was prospective and observational, with no blinding or randomization. The full study reports these points: Within patients, how anatomically similar tissues were was a major factor shaping TCR repertoire composition, regardless of disease or transplant status. The study did not establish which tissue TCRs were alloreactive or antigen-specific, and some clones may have been host cells that persisted. In both patients and mice, T cells from blood and spleen covered only a limited part of the TCR repertoire found in tissues. Not many T cell clones showed up in more than one patient, yet clustering based on motifs uncovered repertoire signatures that were shared across patients in a tissue-specific way. Sampling depth was acknowledged as a limitation, and the patient cohort was both small and clinically heterogeneous.

Receptor amplification or capture employed the immunoSEQ multiplex PCR assay. TCRbeta CDR3 sequencing was performed at survey depth by Adaptive Biotechnologies, and CDR3 sequences, V/J genes, productive frequency and template counts were reported. Amplification of TCR beta CDR3 regions started from genomic DNA instead of RNA. In the original analysis: Jensen-Shannon divergence was used to quantify pairwise repertoire overlap between tissues, with a value of 1 indicating complete divergence and a value of 0 indicating identical repertoires. Tissues were clustered by single-linkage agglomerative hierarchical clustering of pairwise JSD values, and the clustering results were displayed as dendrograms. GLIPH2 was run on all patient samples with simulation_depth 1000, kmer_min_depth 3 and cdr3_length_cutoff 8, and groups with more than two unique CDR3s were retained. In a standardized tissue-overlap score, Jaccard GLIPH-group overlap across patients was extrapolated to a standard repertoire size of 1000 clones. Linear mixed-effect models, with tissue included as a fixed effect and individual included as a random effect, were used to assess associations of diversity with clinical or experimental variables. What TCRdb holds here is the immuneACCESS table cut down to in-frame rearrangements. Part of the clones is not present; checked against another copy, under half of the missing clones reflect an unresolved V gene, and the others are unexplained. V and J calls and clone size are as listed in that table; D and trimming were resolved from the DNA. The sample table records approximately 2,300 clones; approximately 60% of these occur just once. The ten largest make up roughly 71% of the sample.

Sample time point, as interpreted from the label and publication: mouse harvest day 7 after allogeneic transplant. Mouse grafts consisting of 10^7 T-cell-depleted bone marrow cells combined with 10^6 splenic CD5+ T cells were administered by tail vein injection. A major MHC-mismatch B6 (H2b) into BALB/c (H2d) model was used to model mouse GVHD, and tissues were profiled at day 7 or 14. Mouse tissues and retro-orbital blood were harvested on day 7 or 14 post-transplant using separate sterile tools per animal; livers were flushed beforehand. Before genomic DNA isolation with the DNeasy Blood & Tissue Kit, mouse tissues were minced with razor blades in buffered saline. Via the germline V gene (reference sequence), CDR1 is NNHNN and CDR2 SYGAGS. Spanning cysteine to phenylalanine, the CDR3 consists of 14 amino acids. The 39 bases shown cover part of the CDR3, and their frame starts at base 1. Cut back by 2 bases and 2 bases, the V and J ends lie 7 bases apart.

This TCR derives from a female BALB/c mouse given C57BL/6 T cells with graft-versus-host disease after an allogeneic hematopoietic cell transplant. In this chain, TRBV13-2 is recombined with TRBJ1-4; tentative D gene TRBD1, with 5 bases matching. Input material: spleen. The CDR3 reads as follows: CASGEAGSNERLFF. Partial CDR3 DNA: TGTGCCAGCGGTGAGGCAGGGTCCAACGAAAGATTATTT.